The 8 T cell receptor beta chains in this list originate from one sample, sequenced in a study of early T cells in non-severe SARS-CoV-2 infection. TCRdb recomputed calls from the 5' RACE reads with MiXCR, one row per CDR3 protein. The sample has 100,000 to 150,000 distinct CDR3 sequences, more than 13% seen once. The sample was whole blood. Receptor source: an adult who was a healthcare worker with PCR-confirmed SARS-CoV-2 infection or an uninfected control (not recorded which).

The chain uses TRBV19 and TRBJ1-5; unclear D gene. The CDR3 contains 15 residues. Between the trimmed V and J ends, which lost 0 bases and 3 bases, there was a span of 9 bases. Germline V gene lookup returns CDR1 LNHDA and CDR2 SQIVND (reference sequence). The CDR3 sequence: CASSIDGPHNQPQHF. In nucleotides, the CDR3 is TGTGCCAGTAGTATAGACGGACCCCACAATCAGCCCCAGCATTTT.

This clonotype was observed many times. The chain uses TRBV3-1 and TRBJ1-1, with 8 bases aligning to TRBD1. The CDR3 extends over 14 amino acids. Germline CDR1 and CDR2: LGHDT and YNNKEL (reference sequence). After removal of 3 bases from V and 5 bases from J, the junction contained 5 bases not matched to a gene. CDR3 in amino acids: CASSHWDRRTEAFF. The CDR3 nucleotides read TGTGCCAGCAGCCATTGGGACAGGAGAACTGAAGCTTTCTTT.

This clonotype was detected only a few times. The rearrangement uses TRBV29-1 and TRBJ1-2; D remains unclear. V lost 5 bases, J lost 8 bases, and 12 bases lay in between. The CDR3 is made up of 11 amino acids. Germline values: CDR1 SQVTM, CDR2 ANQGSEA. The chain's CDR3 is CSVPGSGGYTF. Written as DNA, the CDR3 is TGCAGCGTTCCGGGATCAGGCGGCTACACCTTC.

V is TRBV14 and J is TRBJ1-4; 9 bases are a match to TRBD1. CDR1 and CDR2 from the germline V gene are SGHDN and FVKESK. After removal of 4 bases from V and 9 bases from J, the junction contained 15 bases not matched to a gene. CDR3 size: 17 residues. The CDR3 DNA is TGTGCCAGCAGCCTCCGGACAGGGGCGACAACTAACAAAAAACTGTTTTTT. Encoded protein: CASSLRTGATTNKKLFF.

A few counts support this clonotype. The J gene is TRBJ2-7, the V gene TRBV10-2, with 7 bases that match TRBD2. Germline V CDR1 and CDR2: WSHSY, SAAADI. Trimming cost V 5 bases and J 4 bases; bases outside gene matches: 5. This CDR3 is 13 amino acids long. CDR3 in amino acids: CASSRTREYEQYF. CDR3 coding DNA: TGCGCCAGCAGTCGGACTAGAGAATACGAGCAGTACTTC.

This clonotype was recorded many times. The chain links TRBV19 to TRBJ2-5; D is possibly TRBD1 or TRBD2 (5 bases each). Trimming took 6 bases from V and 4 from J, leaving 15 bases between them. This CDR3 spans 14 amino acids. Per germline, CDR1 LNHDA and CDR2 SQIVND (reference sequence). CDR3 nucleotides: TGTGCCAGTAGCCCAGGGAGTTCGGCAGAGACCCAGTACTTC. Encoded protein: CASSPGSSAETQYF.

The rearrangement links TRBV5-1 to TRBJ2-1; D may be TRBD1 or TRBD2 (6 bases each). The V and J ends lost 1 base and 0 bases respectively, with 11 bases between them. This CDR3 contains 16 residues. Per germline, CDR1 SGHRS and CDR2 YFSETQ. CDR3 DNA sequence: TGCGCCAGCAGCTTGTCGGGGGCCAGCTCCTACAATGAGCAGTTCTTC. Its translation is CASSLSGASSYNEQFF.

The chain uses TRBV3-1 and TRBJ2-7; no definite D call. V lost 3 bases to trimming and J lost 5 bases, with 8 bases between them. Looked up from germline, CDR1 is LGHDT and CDR2 is YNNKEL (reference sequence). The length of the CDR3 is 12 residues. In DNA form, the CDR3 reads TGTGCCAGCAGCCAGGCCCTCCACGAGCAGTACTTC. It encodes CASSQALHEQYF.